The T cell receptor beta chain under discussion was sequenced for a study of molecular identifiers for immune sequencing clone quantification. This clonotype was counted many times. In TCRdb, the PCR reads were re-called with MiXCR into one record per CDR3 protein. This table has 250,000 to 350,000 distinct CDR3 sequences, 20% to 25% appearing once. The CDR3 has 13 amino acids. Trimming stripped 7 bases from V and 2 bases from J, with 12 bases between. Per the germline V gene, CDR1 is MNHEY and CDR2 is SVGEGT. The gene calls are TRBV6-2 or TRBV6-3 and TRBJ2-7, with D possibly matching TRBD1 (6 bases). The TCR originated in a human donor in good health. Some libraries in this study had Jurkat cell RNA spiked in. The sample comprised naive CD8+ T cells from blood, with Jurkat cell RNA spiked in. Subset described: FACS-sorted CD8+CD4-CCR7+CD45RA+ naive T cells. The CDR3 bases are TGTGCCAGCACCTGGGGGCCAACCTACGAGCAGTACTTC. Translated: CASTWGPTYEQYF.